This TCR beta chain was identified during a study of cytomegalovirus exposure and HLA in healthy donors. 13 Jbeta primers and 60 Vbeta primers were used for the PCR. Measured with immunoSEQ multiplex PCR; TCRdb has only the in-frame clones, and not every one. The sample carries approximately 140,000 clones, 73% recorded once. Germline-derived CDR1 and CDR2 are SEHNR and FQNEAQ (reference sequence). The CDR3 runs 19 residues. V lost 4 bases to trimming and J lost 7 bases; unmatched junction nucleotides: 21. The sample comprised PBMCs. The chain couples TRBV7-9 to TRBJ1-4; 7 nucleotides line up with TRBD1. The source is a woman between 18 and 29 years old in good health and CMV-seronegative. The CDR3 DNA is TGTGCCAGCAGCTCTAGGGAGACCATTTTAACAGGGGCCGGTGAAAAACTGTTTTTT. Translated, it gives CASSSRETILTGAGEKLFF.